This T cell receptor beta chain was profiled in a study of cytomegalovirus exposure and HLA in healthy donors. While the first cohort had several hundred subjects, the donors belonged to the separate validation cohort of about 110 subjects. Using immunoSEQ multiplex PCR, the repertoire was profiled, and TCRdb retains in-frame clones only, with some absent. The sample lists about 130,000 clones, 80% to 90% occurring once. V shed 6 bases, J shed 0 bases, and the junction held 5 bases outside the gene matches. Per germline, CDR1 SGHAT and CDR2 FQDESV (reference sequence). This CDR3 has 15 residues. The source is a woman aged 18-29 years in good health and CMV-seronegative. Specimen: PBMCs. This chain joins TRBV11-1 and TRBJ2-3, with 8 bases lining up with TRBD1. CDR3 DNA sequence: TGTGCCAGCAGGGACAGGGAAACTAGCACAGATACGCAGTATTTT. It encodes CASRDRETSTDTQYF.